This T cell receptor beta chain was retrieved from a study of cytomegalovirus exposure and HLA in healthy donors. Study-level findings and limits: Near-uniform donor sequencing depth was presumed by presence/absence analyses. Apparent HLA restriction characterized most CMV-associated TCR beta chains in a later analysis.

On this clone: The antigen remains unidentified.

60 Vbeta and 13 Jbeta primers were used in PCR. The data were produced by immunoSEQ multiplex PCR, yet TCRdb's version contains in-frame clones alone and is incomplete. The sample includes about 140,000 clones, 76% of them seen just once. The germline gives CDR1 SEHNR, CDR2 FQNEAQ (reference sequence). The CDR3 sequence is 16 residues long. The V and J ends lost 3 bases and 7 bases, in that order; junction bases with no gene match: 5. The sequencing input was PBMCs. The clonotype was recovered from a middle-aged man in good health and CMV-seronegative. The genes are TRBV7-9 and TRBJ2-2, with 13 bases fitting TRBD2. Here the CDR3 reads CASSLGLAGIDGELFF. Here the CDR3 DNA reads TGTGCCAGCAGCTTGGGACTAGCGGGAATAGACGGGGAGCTGTTTTTT.